The 17 T cell receptor beta chains below all came from one sample that was sequenced in a study of CD8 T cells in Susac syndrome. RNA amounts of about 0.5 to 1 ug underwent reverse transcription with random hexamers. From the immunoSEQ multiplex PCR reads, TCRdb called clonotypes with MiXCR, one entry per CDR3 protein. The sample lists 150,000 to 200,000 distinct CDR3 sequences, 80% to 95% occurring once. Specimen: CD4+ T cells from PBMCs. These receptors all come from a human donor with multiple sclerosis.

This clonotype was seen only a few times. V is TRBV12-3 or TRBV12-4 and J is TRBJ2-2, with D unclear. Trimming shortened V by 2 bases and J by 1 base, and 5 bases separated the two germline ends. This CDR3 has 14 residues. In DNA, the CDR3 is TGTGCCAGCAGTTTACTCGGGAACACCGGGGAGCTGTTTTTT. It is translated as CASSLLGNTGELFF.

The table lists this clonotype with a count of one. This sequence joins TRBV27 and TRBJ1-1; D is ambiguous. CDR1 is MNHEY, CDR2 SMNVEV, per germline (reference sequence). V was shortened by 5 bases and J by 0 bases, with 10 bases between the two germline ends. The CDR3 has 14 amino acids. This CDR3 reads CASSRPHLNTEAFF. In nucleotides, the CDR3 is TGTGCCAGCAGTCGGCCGCACCTGAACACTGAAGCTTTCTTT.

This clonotype has just one count. The rearrangement uses TRBV7-8 and TRBJ2-2, with a tentative D call TRBD2 (6 bases). CDR3 length: 15 amino acids. The V end lost 2 bases, the J end lost 6 bases, and 13 bases lay between the germline ends. CDR1 is SGHVS and CDR2 is FQNEAQ in the germline V gene. The CDR3: CASSLRRDWAGELFF. CDR3 DNA: TGTGCCAGCAGCTTAAGGAGGGATTGGGCCGGGGAGCTGTTTTTT.

This clonotype was detected once. The chain employs TRBV24-1 and TRBJ2-2; D is ambiguous. V lost 4 bases to trimming and J lost 3 bases, with 8 bases between them. CDR1 is KGHDR, CDR2 SFDVKD, per germline. The length of the CDR3 is 14 residues. CDR3 DNA sequence: TGTGCCACCAGTGACCTATACTACACCGGGGAGCTGTTTTTT. Its translation: CATSDLYYTGELFF.

Written as DNA, the CDR3 is TGTGCCAGCTCACGGGCTTTGAACACTGAAGCTTTCTTT. As protein: CASSRALNTEAFF. The V gene is TRBV18, the J gene TRBJ1-1; unclear D gene. The CDR3 has 13 amino acids. Between the trimmed V and J ends, which lost 4 bases and 0 bases, there was a span of 6 bases. Looked up from germline, CDR1 is KGHSH and CDR2 is LQKENI.

The chain has TRBV3-1 and TRBJ2-7; 8 bases match TRBD1. CDR3 size: 13 residues. Germline CDR1 LGHDT, CDR2 YNNKEL (reference sequence). Trimming took 2 bases from V and 8 from J; bases not matched to a gene: 5. The CDR3 coding sequence is TGTGCCAGCAGCCAAACGGTCAGGGGGCAGCAGTACTTC. Residues: CASSQTVRGQQYF.

The J gene is TRBJ1-4, the V gene TRBV18; perhaps TRBD1 as D (5 bases). V was trimmed by 3 bases and J by 8 bases, leaving 10 bases between them. Germline CDR1 KGHSH, CDR2 LQKENI. The CDR3 sequence is 13 residues long. CDR3 in DNA: TGTGCCAGCTCACCGACCCGGGACGAAAAACTGTTTTTT. Translating it yields CASSPTRDEKLFF.

The chain is built from TRBV18 and TRBJ2-1, with a tentative D call TRBD1 (6 bases). V dropped 6 bases and J dropped 9 bases, with 9 bases sitting between them. The CDR3 totals 11 residues. Per germline, CDR1 KGHSH and CDR2 LQKENI. The CDR3 region is CASSSRGEQFF. The CDR3 DNA sequence: TGTGCCAGCTCCTCCAGGGGTGAGCAGTTCTTC.

This rearrangement joins TRBV5-4 to TRBJ2-2; TRBD1 agrees at 7 bases. V was clipped by 5 bases and J by 1 base; unmatched bases: 5. Per germline, CDR1 SGHNT and CDR2 YYREEE (reference sequence). The CDR3 is 15 amino acids. In DNA, the CDR3 is TGTGCCAGCAGGAGGGACAGCGAGAACACCGGGGAGCTGTTTTTT. It translates to CASRRDSENTGELFF. Using reference TRBV5-4 and TRBJ2-2 for the parts outside the CDR3, the full variable domain is ETGVTQSPTHLIKTRGQQVTLRCSSQSGHNTVSWYQQALGQGPQFIFQYYREEENGRGNFPPRFSGLQFPNYSSELNVNALELDDSALYLCASRRDSENTGELFFGEGSRLTVL.

The chain recombines TRBV12-3 or TRBV12-4 with TRBJ1-1; D is ambiguous. V lost 7 bases, J lost 6 bases, and 21 bases lay in between. The CDR3 is 15 amino acids. Written as DNA, the CDR3 is TGTGCCAGCACCCTCCTCTCGGGGTCGTTTGCTGAAGCTTTCTTT. It yields the protein CASTLLSGSFAEAFF.

This chain connects TRBV5-4 to TRBJ1-2; 8 nucleotides line up with TRBD1. CDR1 SGHNT and CDR2 YYREEE come from the germline V gene (reference sequence). The CDR3 covers 13 residues. V shed 3 bases, J shed 8 bases, and the junction held 6 bases outside the gene matches. The CDR3 DNA reads TGTGCCAGCAGCTCGGGACAGGTGAAGGGCTACACCTTC. It codes for CASSSGQVKGYTF.

J is TRBJ1-4 and V is TRBV9; a weak D match, TRBD1 (6 bases). Germline CDR1 SGDLS, CDR2 YYNGEE. The CDR3 contains 14 residues. V was pared by 7 bases and J by 0 bases, with 10 bases between. The CDR3 reads CASARTATNEKLFF. CDR3 in DNA: TGTGCCAGCGCGAGGACAGCAACTAATGAAAAACTGTTTTTT.

The chain employs TRBV30 and TRBJ2-5, with D possibly matching TRBD1 (6 bases). Trimming cost V 3 bases and J 1 base, with 15 bases left between them. This CDR3 has 15 amino acids. Germline CDR1 and CDR2: GTSNPN and SVGIG (reference sequence). The chain's CDR3 is CAWRSARGFQETQYF. The CDR3 DNA is TGTGCCTGGAGGTCTGCGAGGGGGTTCCAAGAGACCCAGTACTTC.

The V gene is TRBV10-3, the J gene TRBJ1-5; perhaps TRBD1 as D (5 bases). Trimming cost V 4 bases and J 5 bases, with 12 bases left between them. From germline, CDR1 is ENHRY and CDR2 SYGVKD. This CDR3 contains 14 residues. The CDR3 is CAISAGPGDQPQHF. CDR3 bases: TGTGCCATCAGTGCGGGGCCAGGAGATCAGCCCCAGCATTTT.

The rearrangement links TRBV20-1 to TRBJ1-5; D ambiguous. Germline CDR1 reads DFQATT; CDR2 reads SNEGSKA (reference sequence). This CDR3 spans 13 amino acids. V lost 6 bases and J 6 bases, leaving 15 bases between the germline ends. CDR3 in DNA: TGCAGTGCGAGGGAGCAGGAGATTCAGCCCCAGCATTTT. This codes for CSAREQEIQPQHF.

V gene TRBV2 combines with J gene TRBJ1-1; D gene unclear. Per the germline V gene, CDR1 is SNHLY and CDR2 is FYNNEI. The CDR3 runs 14 residues. Trimming left V 2 bases short and J 4 bases short, with 11 bases between. The DNA for the CDR3 is TGTGCCAGCAGTGAATACTTACTAGTCACTGAAGCTTTCTTT. Amino acids: CASSEYLLVTEAFF.

The genes are TRBV5-4 and TRBJ2-3; TRBD2 matches 7 bases. V was clipped by 5 bases and J by 5 bases; unmatched bases: 11. The CDR3 covers 15 residues. The germline V gene has CDR1 SGHNT and CDR2 YYREEE (reference sequence). The DNA for the CDR3 is TGTGCCAGCAGTTCCTTTACGGCGGGGGAAGATACGCAGTATTTT. Encoded protein: CASSSFTAGEDTQYF.